The 15 T cell receptor beta chains reported below all come from one sample, sequenced in a study of blood T cell repertoires in COVID-19. The table came from immunoSEQ multiplex PCR; TCRdb's copy has only in-frame clones and leaves some out. The table shows about 160,000 clones, with approximately 83% occurring only once. Sequencing was done on a sample of peripheral blood. The receptors here all came from an elderly woman with active or convalescent COVID-19.

This sequence joins TRBV7-9 and TRBJ2-3, with D perhaps matching TRBD1 (6 bases). V was cut by 8 bases and J by 3 bases, with 9 bases left in between. The CDR3 has 12 residues. The germline V gene encodes CDR1 SEHNR and CDR2 FQNEAQ (reference sequence). The CDR3, as DNA: TGTGCCAGCCGGACAGAGACAGATACGCAGTATTTT. The encoded protein is CASRTETDTQYF.

V gene TRBV3-1 (or the pseudogene TRBV3-2) combines with J gene TRBJ1-1; D is ambiguous. Trimming left V 4 bases short and J 0 bases short, with 6 bases between. The CDR3 runs 13 residues. Looked up from germline, CDR1 is LGHDT and CDR2 is YNNKEL (reference sequence). The DNA of the CDR3 is TGTGCCAGCAGCCTCGAGATGAACACTGAAGCTTTCTTT. Translation: CASSLEMNTEAFF.

The chain combines TRBV5-4 with TRBJ1-2; 9 bases are a match to TRBD1. This CDR3 contains 14 residues. Per germline, CDR1 SGHNT and CDR2 YYREEE (reference sequence). V lost 4 bases, J lost 7 bases, and 8 bases stayed unmatched. CDR3 bases: TGTGCCAGCAGCCCAGAGGGACAGGGTTTTGGCTACACCTTC. It yields the protein CASSPEGQGFGYTF.

This rearrangement joins TRBV6-5 to TRBJ1-1; 8 bases are shared with TRBD1. The junction had 6 bases not matched to a gene; V was cut back by 7 bases and J by 2 bases. The CDR3 runs 14 residues. Germline-derived CDR1 and CDR2 are MNHEY and SVGAGI. The CDR3 DNA follows: TGTGCCAGCATCTCCGACAGGGGAAACACTGAAGCTTTCTTT. It yields the protein CASISDRGNTEAFF.

This chain joins TRBV19 and TRBJ1-1; the match to TRBD1 covers 10 bases. V gave up 4 bases and J gave up 1 base; unmatched junction bases: 9. This CDR3 is 17 amino acids long. Per germline, CDR1 LNHDA and CDR2 SQIVND (reference sequence). This chain's CDR3 is CASSTTGTGAKNTEAFF. The DNA of the CDR3 is TGTGCCAGTAGTACGACCGGGACAGGGGCCAAGAACACTGAAGCTTTCTTT. Drawing the rest from reference TRBV19 and TRBJ1-1, the complete variable domain is DGGITQSPKYLFRKEGQNVTLSCEQNLNHDAMYWYRQDPGQGLRLIYYSQIVNDFQKGDIAEGYSVSREKKESFPLTVTSAQKNPTAFYLCASSTTGTGAKNTEAFFGQGTRLTVV.

The chain combines TRBV5-1 with TRBJ2-5; the match to TRBD1 covers 9 bases. Losses at the gene ends were 0 bases for V and 4 bases for J; bases not matched to a gene: 4. This CDR3 comprises 15 residues. Germline CDR1 SGHRS, CDR2 YFSETQ. The CDR3 loop is CASSLEGTGLETQYF. The CDR3 DNA is TGCGCCAGCAGCTTGGAGGGGACAGGGCTAGAGACCCAGTACTTC.

This chain's CDR3 is CASSFQGSPLHF. As DNA, the CDR3 is TGTGCCAGCAGTTTCCAGGGGTCACCCCTCCACTTT. The rearrangement links TRBV12-3 or TRBV12-4 to TRBJ1-6; D is perhaps TRBD1 (6 bases). The CDR3 totals 12 residues. With 3 bases removed from V and 10 bases from J, the gap between germline ends came to 7 bases.

The rearrangement joins TRBV6-5 to TRBJ1-6; possibly TRBD1 for D (5 bases). Germline lookup yields CDR1 MNHEY and CDR2 SVGAGI. V dropped 8 bases and J dropped 0 bases, with 11 bases sitting between them. The CDR3 spans 15 residues. CDR3 amino acids: CASLRGFSYNSPLHF. The CDR3 coding sequence is TGTGCCAGCCTTCGGGGGTTCTCCTATAATTCACCCCTCCACTTT.

The CDR3 sequence: CASSPGTGIEKLFF. The CDR3 DNA reads as TGTGCCAGCAGCCCCGGGACAGGGATTGAAAAACTGTTTTTT. The chain employs TRBV5-8 and TRBJ1-4, with 9 bases identical to TRBD1. The V gene's germline CDR1 is SGHTS and CDR2 YDEGEE. V lost 4 bases to trimming and J lost 7 bases; unmatched junction nucleotides: 5. The CDR3 is made up of 14 amino acids. Full variable domain (outside the CDR3, taken from reference TRBV5-8 and TRBJ1-4): EAGVTQSPTHLIKTRGQQATLRCSPISGHTSVYWYQQALGLGLQFLLWYDEGEERNRGNFPPRFSGRQFPNYSSELNVNALELEDSALYLCASSPGTGIEKLFFGSGTQLSVL.

This clone was seen just once. V and J are TRBV4-1 and TRBJ2-1; possible D gene TRBD2, 5 bases. This CDR3 is built from 15 residues. V was pared by 4 bases and J by 3 bases, with 13 bases between. Germline V lookup: CDR1 MGHRA, CDR2 YSYEKL. The CDR3 loop reads CASSLAEGSYNEQFF. DNA for the CDR3: TGCGCCAGCAGCCTTGCTGAGGGCAGCTACAATGAGCAGTTCTTC.

J is TRBJ1-5 and V is TRBV2; no clear D gene. This CDR3 is built from 14 residues. Per the germline V gene, CDR1 is SNHLY and CDR2 is FYNNEI. V lost 3 bases and J 1 base, leaving 7 bases between the germline ends. The CDR3 loop reads CASSDSMSNQPQHF. CDR3 coding DNA: TGTGCCAGCAGTGACTCTATGAGCAATCAGCCCCAGCATTTT.

The CDR3 sequence: CASSQDLQGGYGYTF. The CDR3, as DNA: TGTGCCAGCAGCCAAGATCTGCAGGGGGGCTATGGCTACACCTTC. The chain carries TRBV3-1 (or the pseudogene TRBV3-2) and TRBJ1-2, with 7 bases matching TRBD1. The CDR3 extends over 15 amino acids. Per the germline V gene, CDR1 is LGHDT and CDR2 is YNNKEL (reference sequence). With 0 bases clipped from V and 4 bases from J, the junction kept 5 bases outside the gene matches.

The J gene is TRBJ1-4, the V gene TRBV19; D call uncertain. Trimming pared 2 bases from V and 0 bases from J, leaving 7 bases between. CDR3 length equals 15 residues. Per the germline V gene, CDR1 is LNHDA and CDR2 is SQIVND (reference sequence). The CDR3 nucleotides are TGTGCCAGTAGTATAAGCTTTGCAACTAATGAAAAACTGTTTTTT. Amino acids: CASSISFATNEKLFF.

V and J are TRBV27 and TRBJ1-1; 7 positions agree with TRBD1. Germline-derived CDR1 and CDR2 are MNHEY and SMNVEV (reference sequence). The CDR3 is 16 amino acids. The V gene end was trimmed by 3 bases and the J gene end by 1 base; junction bases not matched to a gene: 8. CDR3 protein: CASSFQGVGRNTEAFF. The CDR3 DNA reads TGTGCCAGCAGTTTTCAGGGGGTGGGGAGGAACACTGAAGCTTTCTTT.

As regards this clone: Other DNA variants within this sample encode the same CDR3. The chain has TRBV6-5 and TRBJ1-1, with 8 bases lining up with TRBD1. V was clipped by 6 bases and J by 2 bases; unmatched bases: 5. The CDR3 loop spans 14 amino acids. The V gene's germline CDR1 is MNHEY and CDR2 SVGAGI. CDR3 nucleotides: TGTGCCAGCAGCCTCGGACAGGGTAACACTGAAGCTTTCTTT. Translated, it gives CASSLGQGNTEAFF.